The rows below give T cell receptor beta chains drawn from one sample of a study of siplizumab effects on memory and regulatory T cells. Profiled with immunoSEQ multiplex PCR; TCRdb holds only in-frame clones, not every one. The table records 92,000 or so clones, about nine tenths of them present only once. Sequencing was carried out using CD4+ T cells sorted from blood. The receptors were sampled from a human donor in good health. CDR3s leave out the opening cysteine and the closing phenylalanine or tryptophan. Each record gives: D gene, V gene, clone size, CDR3 protein. D genes are given only for firm matches. The size field is filled for only some rows; it gives once, few, many or a size class.

D gene: TRBD1; V gene: TRBV28; clone size: .; CDR3 protein: ASSLPGQGTYEQY
D gene: TRBD2; V gene: TRBV6-4; clone size: few; CDR3 protein: ASRMTSGTENEQF
D gene: TRBD1; V gene: TRBV7-2; clone size: .; CDR3 protein: ASSFDRVHNQPQH
D gene: TRBD1; V gene: TRBV6-5; clone size: .; CDR3 protein: ASRGQVRETQY
D gene: .; V gene: TRBV5-4; clone size: .; CDR3 protein: ASSLRNYEQY
D gene: .; V gene: TRBV12-5; clone size: .; CDR3 protein: ASGLSGAQETQY
D gene: TRBD1; V gene: TRBV10-3; clone size: .; CDR3 protein: AIRPDRDSSYNEQF
D gene: TRBD2; V gene: TRBV5-1; clone size: .; CDR3 protein: ASSPLAGAAVEQF
D gene: .; V gene: TRBV2; clone size: .; CDR3 protein: ASSERLSGNTIY
D gene: .; V gene: TRBV11-2; clone size: many; CDR3 protein: ASSSAGANYGYT
D gene: .; V gene: TRBV6-6; clone size: .; CDR3 protein: ASSYDGNNSPLH
D gene: .; V gene: TRBV4-1; clone size: few; CDR3 protein: ASSQDPLYTEAF
D gene: TRBD1; V gene: TRBV5-1; clone size: .; CDR3 protein: ASSRGRQETQY
D gene: TRBD2; V gene: TRBV5-1; clone size: .; CDR3 protein: ASSSGLADYNEQF
D gene: .; V gene: TRBV4-1; clone size: .; CDR3 protein: ASSQVGSQDTQY
D gene: .; V gene: TRBV28; clone size: .; CDR3 protein: ASSLRTGRSTGGGLYNEQF
D gene: TRBD1; V gene: TRBV4-3; clone size: .; CDR3 protein: ASSQDWGQAGETQY
D gene: .; V gene: TRBV28; clone size: .; CDR3 protein: ASISSGAISYNEQF
D gene: .; V gene: TRBV5-1; clone size: .; CDR3 protein: ASSPNPGRLRDYGYT
D gene: .; V gene: TRBV5-8; clone size: .; CDR3 protein: ASSLSRGSYEQY
D gene: .; V gene: TRBV6-5; clone size: .; CDR3 protein: ASSREGTEAF
D gene: TRBD1; V gene: TRBV30; clone size: .; CDR3 protein: AWRKQGKDEKLF
D gene: .; V gene: TRBV6-1; clone size: few; CDR3 protein: ASSAGHQFPYGYT
D gene: .; V gene: TRBV9; clone size: .; CDR3 protein: ASSVGQENIQY
D gene: TRBD2; V gene: TRBV7-9; clone size: .; CDR3 protein: ASKETLTSGYNEQF
D gene: .; V gene: TRBV28; clone size: .; CDR3 protein: ASRIGAGGQGGELF
D gene: .; V gene: TRBV6-5; clone size: .; CDR3 protein: ASRQETQY
D gene: TRBD1; V gene: TRBV28; clone size: .; CDR3 protein: ASSKTGDSGNTIY
D gene: .; V gene: TRBV18; clone size: .; CDR3 protein: ASSPQGGSYGYT
D gene: .; V gene: TRBV6-5; clone size: .; CDR3 protein: ASSPSGETQY
D gene: TRBD2; V gene: TRBV5-4; clone size: .; CDR3 protein: ASSFLAGGPYEQY
D gene: TRBD1; V gene: TRBV19; clone size: .; CDR3 protein: ASSLSTGGFYEQY
D gene: .; V gene: TRBV5-6; clone size: once; CDR3 protein: ASSLEGGRSNQPQH
D gene: .; V gene: TRBV7-8; clone size: .; CDR3 protein: ASSLVVFRAF
D gene: TRBD2; V gene: TRBV18; clone size: .; CDR3 protein: ASSQPGTSSYEQY
D gene: .; V gene: TRBV30; clone size: .; CDR3 protein: AWSVMGTYNSPLH
D gene: TRBD2; V gene: TRBV25-1; clone size: .; CDR3 protein: ASSENPAGYNEQF
D gene: TRBD1; V gene: TRBV5-1; clone size: .; CDR3 protein: ASSSGQGFQETQY
D gene: .; V gene: TRBV5-1; clone size: .; CDR3 protein: ASRPDHYEQY
D gene: .; V gene: TRBV5-1; clone size: few; CDR3 protein: ASSHANPWETQY
D gene: .; V gene: TRBV7-2; clone size: .; CDR3 protein: ASSLAGGGPEQY
D gene: .; V gene: TRBV4-3; clone size: once; CDR3 protein: ASSQDLGLNTGELF